This T cell receptor (beta chain) was documented in a study of blood T cell repertoires in COVID-19. Study at large: Researchers got acute and convalescent COVID-19 samples from the United States, Italy and Spain. Sample material is recorded as cDNA or gDNA derived from T cells, B-cell-depleted T cells, or PBMCs.

Authors' processing steps: Estimated nucleated cell counts came from reference gene primer amplification. The protocol was immunoSEQ multiplex PCR, while the TCRdb copy is restricted to in-frame clones and leaves out a portion. V and J calls and clone size come straight from that table; D and trimming were deduced from the DNA. The sample holds around 250,000 clones, around 84% seen once. Germline CDR1 is GTSNPN and CDR2 is SVGIG (reference sequence). V was pared by 0 bases and J by 9 bases, with 9 bases between. There are 12 residues in the CDR3. The sample comprised peripheral blood. The chain recombines TRBV30 with TRBJ1-3; D call uncertain. The sequence derives from a woman in her 70s with active or convalescent COVID-19. The CDR3 loop reads CAWSVYSCTIYF. CDR3 in DNA: TGTGCCTGGAGTGTATATAGCTGCACCATATATTTT.